The 7 T cell receptor beta chains reported below all come from one sample, sequenced in a study of blood T cell repertoires in COVID-19. The table came from immunoSEQ multiplex PCR; TCRdb's copy has only in-frame clones and leaves some out. The table lists tens of thousands of clones, roughly 80% of them singletons. Sequencing was performed on peripheral blood. The receptors originated from a woman between 65 and 79 years old with acute or convalescent COVID-19.

This chain links TRBV3-1 (or the pseudogene TRBV3-2) with TRBJ1-2; perhaps TRBD1 as D (6 bases). Germline values: CDR1 LGHDT, CDR2 YNNKEL (reference sequence). The CDR3 has 15 residues. The V end lost 1 base, the J end lost 8 bases, and 17 bases lay between the germline ends. The CDR3 sequence is CASSQGVGQLLGYTF. CDR3 coding DNA: TGTGCCAGCAGCCAAGGTGTCGGACAGCTGTTGGGCTACACCTTC.

The V and J genes are TRBV18 and TRBJ1-2; D is unclear. CDR1 and CDR2 (germline): KGHSH, LQKENI. The V and J ends lost 1 base and 3 bases respectively, with 6 bases between them. The CDR3 is 13 amino acids. CDR3 nucleotides: TGTGCCAGCTCACCACTGGAGGACTATGGCTACACCTTC. Protein product: CASSPLEDYGYTF.

The CDR3 reads CASSLEGQMNTEAFF. The CDR3 bases are TGTGCCAGCAGCTTAGAGGGACAGATGAACACTGAAGCTTTCTTT. The chain uses TRBV11-1 and TRBJ1-1; TRBD1 matches at 7 bases. The CDR3 is 15 residues long. V shed 1 base and J 0 bases; nucleotides not matched to a gene: 2. Germline V gene data show CDR1 as SGHAT and CDR2 as FQDESV (reference sequence).

The chain uses TRBV6-1 and TRBJ2-1; 13 bases agree with TRBD2. Germline V lookup: CDR1 MNHNS, CDR2 SASEGT. After removal of 3 bases from V and 0 bases from J, the junction contained 5 bases not matched to a gene. The CDR3 extends over 18 amino acids. Here the CDR3 DNA reads TGTGCCAGCAGTGATCCGGGACTAGCGGGGTTCTCCTACAATGAGCAGTTCTTC. This translates into CASSDPGLAGFSYNEQFF.

The chain employs TRBV23-1 and TRBJ1-1, with 7 bases fitting TRBD1. TRBV23-1 is annotated as an ORF whose role is uncertain. The CDR3 extends over 16 amino acids. V was clipped by 2 bases and J by 0 bases; unmatched bases: 6. The CDR3 DNA is TGCGCCAGCAGTCAACCTGTGGACAGGATGAACACTGAAGCTTTCTTT. This sequence encodes CASSQPVDRMNTEAFF.

The V gene is TRBV10-3, the J gene TRBJ2-2, with 10 bases aligning to TRBD2. Looked up from germline, CDR1 is ENHRY and CDR2 is SYGVKD. The CDR3 contains 18 residues. The V gene end was trimmed by 4 bases and the J gene end by 6 bases; junction bases not matched to a gene: 14. As DNA, the CDR3 is TGTGCCATCAGTGGTATCCAGCGCGAAACTAGCGGGGCCGGGGAGCTGTTTTTT. As protein: CAISGIQRETSGAGELFF.

This clone was seen a few times. The V call is TRBV25-1, the J call TRBJ2-3, with 7 bases matching TRBD2. The V gene end was trimmed by 4 bases and the J gene end by 1 base; junction bases not matched to a gene: 14. The CDR3 extends over 18 amino acids. The germline V gene encodes CDR1 MGHDK and CDR2 SYGVNS. CDR3 protein: CASSGIGLVDVRTDTQYF. The CDR3 region has the DNA TGTGCCAGCAGTGGTATCGGACTAGTTGACGTCCGCACAGATACGCAGTATTTT.